The clone carrying this TCR beta chain has only one observation. Its antigen is undetermined. The PCR employed 60 Vbeta primers together with 13 Jbeta primers. Only in-frame clones appear in the TCRdb table, and some are missing; sequencing was by immunoSEQ multiplex PCR. The sample consists of approximately 160,000 clones, approximately 81% of them appearing once. The junction had 6 bases not matched to a gene; V was cut back by 1 base and J by 2 bases. The CDR3 sequence is 17 residues long. The germline gives CDR1 SGHVS, CDR2 FQNEAQ. The sample comes from a study of cytomegalovirus exposure and HLA in healthy donors. Study context: Findings of an earlier analysis included 110 million or so unique TCR beta sequences from some 190 million T cells. Study conclusions and caveats: In vitro assays verified that a few CMV-associated chains recognized CMV antigens specifically. TCR association rates varied by HLA locus in a later analysis, with DRB1 highest and HLA-C lowest. The study dropped some indistinguishable V segments, TRBV6-2 and TRBV6-3 among them.

The V and J genes are TRBV7-8 and TRBJ2-3, with 10 bases that match TRBD2. Sequencing used PBMCs. This clonotype was sampled from a boy younger than 10 in good health and CMV-seronegative. The CDR3 loop is CASSLGVAGGLTDTQYF. CDR3 in DNA: TGTGCCAGCAGCTTAGGAGTAGCGGGAGGTCTCACAGATACGCAGTATTTT.